A single T cell receptor (beta chain) is shown here with its context. The target antigen is unknown. The data were obtained in a study of beta chain features in type 1 diabetes. Study results and caveats: Relative to healthy donors, patients appeared to have naive, central memory and Treg TCRB repertoires that were more similar. People with Type 1 diabetes carried modestly yet significantly shorter TCRB CDR3s in all four CD4+ subsets. When VDJ junctions were examined, type 1 diabetes patients showed fewer insertions and more deletions.

Reverse transcribing all isolated RNA meant expressed TCRB transcripts were sequenced. Here immunoSEQ multiplex PCR was the method, and the copy in TCRdb shows in-frame clones only, minus some. The table lists almost 250,000 clones, roughly an eighth of them singletons, with more than 0.02% in the top ten. The V gene's germline CDR1 is SGHAT and CDR2 FQDESV (reference sequence). The CDR3 contains 14 residues. The V gene end was trimmed by 5 bases and the J gene end by 4 bases; junction bases not matched to a gene: 3. Material: naive CD4+ T cells from blood. The chain is built from TRBV11-1 and TRBJ2-3, with 10 bases that match TRBD1. The TCR sequence derives from a woman in her thirties or forties in good health. The chain's CDR3 is CASSGQGVADTQYF. The CDR3 nucleotides are TGTGCCAGCAGCGGACAGGGGGTAGCAGATACGCAGTATTTT.